Each of the 21 T cell receptor beta chains below was sequenced from the same sample in a study of CD8+CD57+ T cells in acquired aplastic anemia. The study profiled TCR beta VDJ and CDR3 using genomic DNA as template. TCRdb used MiXCR to reprocess the reads, holding one entry per CDR3 protein. Of around 190,000 distinct CDR3 sequences in the sample, around 60% were seen once. The sequenced sample was sorted CD4+, CD8+, or CD8+CD57+ T cells (not recorded which) from PBMCs. The receptors were sampled from a human donor in good health.

The chain recombines TRBV20-1 with TRBJ1-1, with 9 bases fitting TRBD1. V gave up 6 bases and J gave up 3 bases; unmatched junction bases: 14. Germline lookup yields CDR1 DFQATT and CDR2 SNEGSKA (reference sequence). CDR3 length equals 16 residues. CDR3 loop: CSAPGGGDRVDTEAFF. CDR3 in DNA: TGCAGTGCCCCTGGGGGGGGGGACAGGGTGGACACTGAAGCTTTCTTT.

This rearrangement joins TRBV7-9 to TRBJ2-3, with D unclear. V gave up 8 bases and J gave up 1 base, with 13 bases separating them. Per germline, CDR1 SEHNR and CDR2 FQNEAQ (reference sequence). The CDR3 runs to 14 residues. The CDR3 here is CASGSRRGTDTQYF. CDR3 coding DNA: TGTGCCAGCGGAAGTAGGCGCGGCACAGATACGCAGTATTTT.

The chain links TRBV9 to TRBJ2-5; D unclear. This CDR3 spans 13 amino acids. Germline V gene lookup returns CDR1 SGDLS and CDR2 YYNGEE. Trimming removed 3 bases at V and 3 bases at J, with 9 bases between. This chain's CDR3 is CASSGLGEETQYF. The CDR3 region has the DNA TGTGCCAGCAGCGGACTCGGAGAAGAGACCCAGTACTTC.

The chain employs TRBV9 and TRBJ1-2; 7 bases fit TRBD1. Germline trimming cut 4 bases from V and 6 bases from J; bases unmatched to any gene: 15. Germline lookup yields CDR1 SGDLS and CDR2 YYNGEE. The CDR3 totals 16 residues. In DNA form, the CDR3 reads TGTGCCAGCAGCACGGCAGGGGGTCGGAAGTCAAATGGCTACACCTTC. It is translated as CASSTAGGRKSNGYTF.

The chain recombines TRBV14 with TRBJ1-2; tentatively, D is TRBD1 (5 bases). Germline assignment: CDR1 SGHDN and CDR2 FVKESK. CDR3 length equals 14 residues. Trimming removed 2 bases from V and 4 bases from J, with 11 bases in between. The CDR3 nucleotides read TGTGCCAGCAGCCAAAGCCGGGGCTCCTATGGCTACACCTTC. Protein sequence: CASSQSRGSYGYTF.

This clonotype showed up many times. The chain joins TRBV19 to TRBJ2-2; 9 bases are shared with TRBD2. With V trimmed by 10 bases and J by 4 bases, 13 bases remained unmatched. The CDR3 totals 16 residues. The germline V gene has CDR1 LNHDA and CDR2 SQIVND (reference sequence). CDR3: CATTGLSGSRTGELFF. The CDR3 region has the DNA TGTGCCACCACGGGTCTTAGCGGGAGTCGCACCGGGGAGCTGTTTTTT.

The rearrangement links TRBV24-1 to TRBJ1-5; 7 bases line up with TRBD1. V trimming: 3 bases; J trimming: 9 bases; junction bases outside the gene matches: 10. The CDR3 has 15 residues. Per the germline V gene, CDR1 is KGHDR and CDR2 is SFDVKD. CDR3: CATSDAGQARGPQHF. CDR3 in DNA: TGTGCCACCAGTGATGCCGGACAGGCAAGGGGGCCCCAGCATTTT.

This sequence joins TRBV7-2 and TRBJ1-5; TRBD1 aligns across 9 bases. J gave up 5 bases and V 5 bases, and 13 bases lay outside the gene matches. Looked up from germline, CDR1 is SGHTA and CDR2 is FQGNSA. CDR3 size: 17 residues. The CDR3 DNA reads as TGTGCCAGCAGCCCGCGGGTATGGGGACAGGGAGATCAGCCCCAGCATTTT. Amino acids: CASSPRVWGQGDQPQHF.

This chain joins TRBV12-3 or TRBV12-4 and TRBJ1-5; D is unclear. Trimming removed 7 bases from V and 0 bases from J, with 16 bases in between. The CDR3 is 16 amino acids. The chain's CDR3 is CASTWGGSSSNQPQHF. CDR3 DNA: TGTGCCAGCACTTGGGGAGGTTCCTCTAGCAATCAGCCCCAGCATTTT.

The rearrangement joins TRBV2 to TRBJ1-1; D remains unclear. Trimming shortened V by 2 bases and J by 8 bases, and 6 bases separated the two germline ends. This CDR3 is built from 11 residues. Germline V lookup: CDR1 SNHLY, CDR2 FYNNEI. The CDR3 nucleotides read TGTGCCAGCAGTGAAAGACAAGAAGCTTTCTTT. This gives the protein CASSERQEAFF.

This clonotype appeared once. This chain links TRBV7-9 with TRBJ2-5, with a weak D call TRBD1 (6 bases). Between the trimmed V and J ends, which lost 0 bases and 0 bases, there was a span of 14 bases. The length of the CDR3 is 17 residues. Germline assignment: CDR1 SEHNR and CDR2 FQNEAQ (reference sequence). In DNA form, the CDR3 reads TGTGCCAGCAGCTTAGCGCAGGACAGTGATTACCAAGAGACCCAGTACTTC. It translates to CASSLAQDSDYQETQYF.

To note about this clonotype: Being one base from a much bigger clone, this may be a read error. This chain's CDR3 is CASGWEGSRDQPQHF. The CDR3 DNA reads as TGTGCTAGTGGTTGGGAAGGGAGTCGAGATCAGCCCCAGCATTTT. J is TRBJ1-5 and V is TRBV12-3 or TRBV12-4; D remains ambiguous. The CDR3 covers 15 residues.

The J gene is TRBJ2-7, the V gene TRBV7-2; D is ambiguous. This CDR3 contains 8 residues. Trimming pared 2 bases from V and 12 bases from J, leaving 2 bases between. CDR1 and CDR2 from the germline V gene are SGHTA and FQGNSA. This chain's CDR3 is CASSLMYV. For the CDR3, the DNA is TGTGCCAGCAGCTTAATGTACGTC.

The J gene is TRBJ2-1, the V gene TRBV15; D is unclear. Trimming pared 1 base from V and 8 bases from J, leaving 15 bases between. CDR3 size: 15 residues. CDR1 is LNHNV and CDR2 is YYDKDF in the germline V gene (reference sequence). The CDR3 DNA is TGTGCCACCAGCAGAGTAGCTGGTGCAAGGGATGAGCAGTTCTTC. This codes for CATSRVAGARDEQFF. The full variable domain, with the rest looked up from reference TRBV15 and TRBJ2-1, is DAMVIQNPRYQVTQFGKPVTLSCSQTLNHNVMYWYQQKSSQAPKLLFHYYDKDFNNEADTPDNFQSRRPNTSFCFLDIRSPGLGDTAMYLCATSRVAGARDEQFFGPGTRLTVL.

The chain couples TRBV20-1 to TRBJ2-7, with TRBD1 matching over 9 bases. The V gene end was trimmed by 4 bases and the J gene end by 6 bases; junction bases not matched to a gene: 13. The germline gives CDR1 DFQATT, CDR2 SNEGSKA (reference sequence). The CDR3 is 15 amino acids. The CDR3 DNA follows: TGCAGTGCTACCCCCCGGGGACAGGGTAATCCCGAGCAGTACTTC. As protein: CSATPRGQGNPEQYF.

The rearrangement uses TRBV25-1 and TRBJ2-3, with D perhaps TRBD1 (6 bases). Germline lookup yields CDR1 MGHDK and CDR2 SYGVNS. V lost 1 base and J lost 1, with 9 bases in between. This CDR3 has 15 amino acids. Here the CDR3 DNA reads TGTGCCAGCAGTGAATGGGCAGGGGGCACAGATACGCAGTATTTT. It yields the protein CASSEWAGGTDTQYF.

The chain combines TRBV2 with TRBJ2-5; 8 nucleotides line up with TRBD2. Germline assignment: CDR1 SNHLY and CDR2 FYNNEI. V was pared by 3 bases and J by 7 bases, with 4 bases of the junction left unmatched. This CDR3 comprises 13 residues. The CDR3 nucleotides read TGTGCCAGCAGTGATGCGGGGGGTGGGACCCAGTACTTC. Translating it yields CASSDAGGGTQYF.

The chain uses TRBV5-5 and TRBJ2-3; D might be TRBD1 (5 bases). The CDR3 is made up of 17 amino acids. CDR1 and CDR2 (germline): SGHKS, YYEKEE (reference sequence). V lost 4 bases, J lost 0 bases, and 18 bases lay in between. CDR3 in amino acids: CASSVQGRTTSTDTQYF. The CDR3 coding sequence is TGTGCCAGCAGCGTCCAGGGCAGGACAACTAGCACAGATACGCAGTATTTT.

The V and J genes are TRBV24-1 and TRBJ1-2, with a possible D match to TRBD1 (5 bases). CDR3 length equals 11 residues. Between the trimmed V and J ends, which lost 5 bases and 8 bases, there was a span of 8 bases. CDR1 and CDR2 from the germline V gene are KGHDR and SFDVKD. The CDR3 nucleotides are TGTGCCACCAGTGGAGGGGACGGCTACACCTTC. As protein: CATSGGDGYTF.

This clonotype was counted a single time. The CDR3 DNA reads TGTGCCAGCAGTTACCCGGGGGTGGATACGCAGTATTTT. Its protein is CASSYPGVDTQYF. The chain combines TRBV6-6 with TRBJ2-3; D is possibly TRBD2 (6 bases). CDR1 MNHNY and CDR2 SVGAGI come from the germline V gene (reference sequence). This CDR3 comprises 13 residues. The V and J ends lost 2 bases and 6 bases respectively, with 9 bases between them.

Regarding this clonotype: Mismatch with germline at one junction end may stem from a read error. The chain joins TRBV24-1 to TRBJ2-5; 8 bases agree with TRBD2. CDR1 and CDR2 (germline): KGHDR, SFDVKD. This CDR3 is 14 amino acids long. CDR3 protein: CATSDQAGVSYAFF. The CDR3 region has the DNA TGTGCCACCAGTGATCAAGCGGGAGTATCTTATGCGTTCTTC.